These T cell receptor beta chains were read from a single sample in a study of T-cell reconstitution after alpha-beta-depleted transplantation in children. TCRdb reprocessed the PCR reads via MiXCR and lists one record per CDR3 protein. The data hold a few hundred thousand distinct CDR3 sequences, with roughly 43% observed a single time. The sequencing here drew on PBMCs, taken before TCRalphabeta/CD19-depleted stem cell transplant. These receptors came from a girl aged 2 to 10 with aplastic anemia, due to receive a stem cell transplant. CDR3s include the opening cysteine and the closing phenylalanine or tryptophan. The D gene is left open where the match is weak. Rows give clone size only sometimes, using once, few, many, or a class for an expanded clone.

v_gene: TRBV29-1
d_gene: NA
abundance: few
j_gene: TRBJ1-1
CDR3nt: TGCAGCGGCCGAGGTAGTGGGACTGAAGCTTTCTTT
CDR3aa: CSGRGSGTEAFF

v_gene: TRBV20-1
d_gene: NA
abundance: NA
j_gene: TRBJ2-6
CDR3nt: TGCAGTGCCCAGGCTCCCGGGTCCTCGTTAGCCACTCGCGTCCTGACTTTC
CDR3aa: CSAQAPGSSLATRVLTF

v_gene: TRBV5-4
d_gene: TRBD1
abundance: many
j_gene: TRBJ2-3
CDR3nt: TGTGCCAGCAGCTTGGACAGGGGGCTGACAGATACGCAGTATTTT
CDR3aa: CASSLDRGLTDTQYF

v_gene: TRBV29-1
d_gene: NA
abundance: NA
j_gene: TRBJ1-2
CDR3nt: TGCAGCGTTGAATTGGACGAGGACTATGGCTACACCTTC
CDR3aa: CSVELDEDYGYTF

v_gene: TRBV29-1
d_gene: TRBD2
abundance: NA
j_gene: TRBJ2-1
CDR3nt: TGCAGCGTTGAAGATGAGGCGGGAGGGGTGGATGAGCAGTTCTTC
CDR3aa: CSVEDEAGGVDEQFF

v_gene: TRBV7-9
d_gene: TRBD2
abundance: NA
j_gene: TRBJ2-1
CDR3nt: TGTGCCAGCAGCTCACGCCTAGGACTAGCGAGCAATGAGCAGTTCTTC
CDR3aa: CASSSRLGLASNEQFF

v_gene: TRBV12-3/TRBV12-4
d_gene: NA
abundance: NA
j_gene: TRBJ1-6
CDR3nt: TGTGCCAGCACCGCCATCGGGGGAAGGAATTCACCCCTCCACTTT
CDR3aa: CASTAIGGRNSPLHF

v_gene: TRBV9
d_gene: TRBD2
abundance: many
j_gene: TRBJ2-7
CDR3nt: TGTGTCCCGTCTAAGTGGGCTAGCGGGCCCTACGAGCAGTACTTC
CDR3aa: CVPSKWASGPYEQYF

v_gene: TRBV29-1
d_gene: NA
abundance: many
j_gene: TRBJ2-6
CDR3nt: TGCAGCGTTGAAAACCCCTCTGGGGCCAACGTCCTGACTTTC
CDR3aa: CSVENPSGANVLTF

v_gene: TRBV7-2
d_gene: NA
abundance: few
j_gene: TRBJ2-5
CDR3nt: TGTGCCAGCAGCAGGGGGTTGGCGGCTCTCGCCGGGGAGACCCAGTACTTC
CDR3aa: CASSRGLAALAGETQYF

v_gene: TRBV29-1
d_gene: NA
abundance: NA
j_gene: TRBJ1-2
CDR3nt: TGCAGCGTGATGGCCCGGGAGGGGAGCTATGGCTACACCTTC
CDR3aa: CSVMAREGSYGYTF

v_gene: TRBV28
d_gene: TRBD2
abundance: NA
j_gene: TRBJ2-5
CDR3nt: TGTGCCAGCAGCTCCCCCGGGACTAGCGGGAGAGTACAAGAGACCCAGTACTTC
CDR3aa: CASSSPGTSGRVQETQYF

v_gene: TRBV12-3/TRBV12-4
d_gene: TRBD2
abundance: NA
j_gene: TRBJ2-1
CDR3nt: TGTGCCAGCAGTTCGAGCGGGGGCAACGATGAGCAGTTCTTC
CDR3aa: CASSSSGGNDEQFF

v_gene: TRBV9
d_gene: NA
abundance: few
j_gene: TRBJ2-5
CDR3nt: TGTGCCAGCAGCCCGAGCGTTGGCAGAGGGTTGGAGACCCAGTACTTC
CDR3aa: CASSPSVGRGLETQYF

v_gene: TRBV20-1
d_gene: NA
abundance: few
j_gene: TRBJ2-5
CDR3nt: TGCAGTGCTGCGTCTAGCGAGAGGGGTGAGACCCAGTACTTC
CDR3aa: CSAASSERGETQYF

v_gene: TRBV7-6
d_gene: NA
abundance: NA
j_gene: TRBJ2-5
CDR3nt: TGTGCCAGCAGCTTAGTCCGGGGGACACACCAAGAGACCCAGTACTTC
CDR3aa: CASSLVRGTHQETQYF

v_gene: TRBV20-1
d_gene: NA
abundance: NA
j_gene: TRBJ2-3
CDR3nt: TGCAGTGCGGAGGGCCTACCAACCCATGGCGCAGATACGCAGTATTTT
CDR3aa: CSAEGLPTHGADTQYF

v_gene: TRBV9
d_gene: NA
abundance: many
j_gene: TRBJ2-1
CDR3nt: TGTGCCAGCAGCGCCTTGGGGGTTAGCAATGAGCAGTTCTTC
CDR3aa: CASSALGVSNEQFF

v_gene: TRBV12-3/TRBV12-4
d_gene: TRBD1
abundance: many
j_gene: TRBJ2-7
CDR3nt: TGTGCCAGCAGTCCCCGACAGGGAAGCCACGAGCAGTACTTC
CDR3aa: CASSPRQGSHEQYF

v_gene: TRBV6-1
d_gene: TRBD1
abundance: NA
j_gene: TRBJ2-7
CDR3nt: TGTGCCAGCAGATCACCGGGACAGGCCTACGAGCAGTACTTC
CDR3aa: CASRSPGQAYEQYF

v_gene: TRBV7-8
d_gene: NA
abundance: NA
j_gene: TRBJ2-1
CDR3nt: TGTGCCAGCAGCCGACCCCGGGTAGCCCCAGTCCTCTACAATGAGCAGTTCTTC
CDR3aa: CASSRPRVAPVLYNEQFF

v_gene: TRBV20-1
d_gene: TRBD2
abundance: NA
j_gene: TRBJ2-7
CDR3nt: TGCAGTGCCACCCGACTAGCGGGAGGGCTGGACGAGCAGTACTTC
CDR3aa: CSATRLAGGLDEQYF

v_gene: TRBV28
d_gene: TRBD2
abundance: NA
j_gene: TRBJ2-1
CDR3nt: TGTGCCAGCAGTTTTTCAGGACTAGCCAATGAGCAGTTCTTC
CDR3aa: CASSFSGLANEQFF

v_gene: TRBV27
d_gene: NA
abundance: NA
j_gene: TRBJ1-5
CDR3nt: TGTGCCAGCAGTCGACTGTCAGATAGCAATCAGCCCCAGCATTTT
CDR3aa: CASSRLSDSNQPQHF

v_gene: TRBV27
d_gene: NA
abundance: NA
j_gene: TRBJ2-1
CDR3nt: TGTGCCAGCAGTTACGGCGGGGGCCTCTACAATGAGCAGTTCTTC
CDR3aa: CASSYGGGLYNEQFF

v_gene: TRBV4-1
d_gene: NA
abundance: once
j_gene: TRBJ2-3
CDR3nt: TGCGCCAGCAGCCAAGAGCATTCCGGACGACCCACAGATACGCAGTATTTT
CDR3aa: CASSQEHSGRPTDTQYF

v_gene: TRBV5-1
d_gene: NA
abundance: NA
j_gene: TRBJ2-7
CDR3nt: TGCGCCAGCAGCACGATTACAGGCTACGAGCAGTACTTC
CDR3aa: CASSTITGYEQYF

v_gene: TRBV20-1
d_gene: NA
abundance: many
j_gene: TRBJ2-7
CDR3nt: TGCAGTGCTAGGAGTAGGGGGCTAGCGGCCCTCTACGAGCAGTACTTC
CDR3aa: CSARSRGLAALYEQYF

v_gene: TRBV7-3
d_gene: TRBD2
abundance: once
j_gene: TRBJ2-7
CDR3nt: TGTGCCAGCAGCTTCGGCGGGGGGCTAGAGCAGTACTTC
CDR3aa: CASSFGGGLEQYF

v_gene: TRBV6-5
d_gene: NA
abundance: few
j_gene: TRBJ2-2
CDR3nt: TGTGCCAGCAGTTACTCACGACGGGGTAGGACCGGGGAGCTGTTTTTT
CDR3aa: CASSYSRRGRTGELFF